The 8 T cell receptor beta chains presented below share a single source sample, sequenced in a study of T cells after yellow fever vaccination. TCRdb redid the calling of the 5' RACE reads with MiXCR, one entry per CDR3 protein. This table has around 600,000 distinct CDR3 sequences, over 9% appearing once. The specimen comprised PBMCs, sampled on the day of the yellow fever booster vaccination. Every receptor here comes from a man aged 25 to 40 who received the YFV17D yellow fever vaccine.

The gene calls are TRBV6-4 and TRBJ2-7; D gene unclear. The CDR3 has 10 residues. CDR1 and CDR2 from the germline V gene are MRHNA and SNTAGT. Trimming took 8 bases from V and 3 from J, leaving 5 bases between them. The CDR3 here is CASRYYEQYF. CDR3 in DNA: TGTGCCAGCCGTTACTACGAGCAGTACTTC.

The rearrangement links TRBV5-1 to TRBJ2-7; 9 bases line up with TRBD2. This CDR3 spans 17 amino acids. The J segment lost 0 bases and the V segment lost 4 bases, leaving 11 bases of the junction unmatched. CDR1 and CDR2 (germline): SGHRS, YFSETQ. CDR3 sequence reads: CASSASSGTPSSYEQYF. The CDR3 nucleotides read TGCGCCAGCAGCGCCTCTAGCGGGACTCCGAGCTCCTACGAGCAGTACTTC.

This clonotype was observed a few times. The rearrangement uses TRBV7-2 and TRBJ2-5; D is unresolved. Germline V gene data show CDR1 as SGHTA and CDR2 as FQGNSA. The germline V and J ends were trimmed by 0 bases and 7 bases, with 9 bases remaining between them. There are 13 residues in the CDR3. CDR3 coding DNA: TGTGCCAGCAGCTTAGCGCTAGAAGGGACCCAGTACTTC. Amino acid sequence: CASSLALEGTQYF. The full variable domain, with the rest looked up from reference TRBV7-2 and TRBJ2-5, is GAGVSQSPSNKVTEKGKDVELRCDPISGHTALYWYRQSLGQGLEFLIYFQGNSAPDKSGLPSDRFSAERTGGSVSTLTIQRTQQEDSAVYLCASSLALEGTQYFGPGTRLLVL.

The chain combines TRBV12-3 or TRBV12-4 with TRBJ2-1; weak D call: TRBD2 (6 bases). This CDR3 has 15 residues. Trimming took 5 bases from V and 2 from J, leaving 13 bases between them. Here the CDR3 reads CASSPGLPTYNEQFF. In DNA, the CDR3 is TGTGCCAGCAGTCCGGGACTCCCGACCTACAATGAGCAGTTCTTC.

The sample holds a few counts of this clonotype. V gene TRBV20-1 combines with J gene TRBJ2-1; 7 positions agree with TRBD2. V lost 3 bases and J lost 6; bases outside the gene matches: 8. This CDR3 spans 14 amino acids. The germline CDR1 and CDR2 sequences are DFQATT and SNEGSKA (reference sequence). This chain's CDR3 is CSASPGGPLNEQFF. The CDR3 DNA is TGCAGTGCTAGCCCGGGAGGCCCTCTCAATGAGCAGTTCTTC.

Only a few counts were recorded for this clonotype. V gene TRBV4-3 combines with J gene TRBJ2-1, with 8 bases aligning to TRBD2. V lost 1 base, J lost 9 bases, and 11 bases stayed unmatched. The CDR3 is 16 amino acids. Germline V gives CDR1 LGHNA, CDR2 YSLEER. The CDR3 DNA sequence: TGCGCCAGCAGCCAAGGGTTCGGGACTAGTAGTGTTGAGCAGTTCTTC. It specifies CASSQGFGTSSVEQFF.

CDR3 nucleotide sequence: TGTGCCAGCGACCGGCTAGCGGGAGTGGCAGATACGCAGTATTTT. Protein: CASDRLAGVADTQYF. V usage is TRBV28 and J usage is TRBJ2-3, with 10 bases aligning to TRBD2. V shed 8 bases and J 4 bases; nucleotides not matched to a gene: 9. Germline CDR1 is MDHEN and CDR2 is SYDVKM. This CDR3 is built from 15 residues. Full variable domain (outside the CDR3, taken from reference TRBV28 and TRBJ2-3): DVKVTQSSRYLVKRTGEKVFLECVQDMDHENMFWYRQDPGLGLRLIYFSYDVKMKEKGDIPEGYSVSREKKERFSLILESASTNQTSMYLCASDRLAGVADTQYFGPGTRLTVL.

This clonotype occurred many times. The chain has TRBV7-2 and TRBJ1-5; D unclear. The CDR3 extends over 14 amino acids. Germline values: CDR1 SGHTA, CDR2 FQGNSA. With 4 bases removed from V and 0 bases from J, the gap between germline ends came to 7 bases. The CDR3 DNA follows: TGTGCCAGCAGCTGGATGGTTAGCAATCAGCCCCAGCATTTT. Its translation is CASSWMVSNQPQHF.